This TCR beta chain was obtained from a study of cytomegalovirus exposure and HLA in healthy donors. Germline CDR1 is SGHTS and CDR2 is YDEGEE. Trimming shortened V by 6 bases and J by 5 bases, and 20 bases separated the two germline ends. The CDR3 consists of 15 residues. Study outcomes and limitations: In a later analysis, donors in an Asian-associated ancestry cluster reportedly had fewer N-insertions in productive TCRs than the cohort mean. An assumption of roughly uniform sequencing depth across donors underlay the presence/absence analyses.

As for this clone: Its cognate antigen is unknown.

The PCR ran on 60 Vbeta and 13 Jbeta primers. Libraries were prepared by immunoSEQ multiplex PCR; TCRdb keeps only in-frame clonotypes and omits some of them. The profile shows under 250,000 clones, around 86% of them singletons. The chain employs TRBV5-8 and TRBJ1-2, with no clear D. Sequences were obtained from PBMCs. This clonotype was obtained from a woman between 50 and 59 years old in good health and CMV-seropositive. In DNA, the CDR3 is TGTGCCAGCACCAGGAGGGCCGAAGGACTTTATGGCTACACCTTC. It codes for CASTRRAEGLYGYTF.